This entry lists 30 T cell receptor beta chains sequenced from one sample in a study of blood T cell repertoires in COVID-19. Some clones are missing from TCRdb's copy, which holds only in-frame ones; the method was immunoSEQ multiplex PCR. Of fewer than 350,000 clones detected, roughly 87% appear once; the ten largest clones hold 6% to 6.5%. The sequenced material came from PBMCs or T cells enriched from blood (not recorded which). These receptors were obtained from a woman aged 40 to 49 who had recovered from COVID-19.

J is TRBJ2-2 and V is TRBV14; D might be TRBD2 (6 bases). The CDR3 sequence is 15 residues long. Trimming stripped 3 bases from V and 7 bases from J, with 15 bases between. The germline CDR1 and CDR2 sequences are SGHDN and FVKESK. CDR3 region: CASSHQGGPGGELFF. The CDR3, as DNA: TGTGCCAGCAGCCATCAAGGAGGGCCGGGCGGGGAGCTGTTTTTT.

This chain links TRBV30 with TRBJ1-2; a possible D gene is TRBD1 (6 bases). The germline V gene encodes CDR1 GTSNPN and CDR2 SVGIG (reference sequence). The CDR3 loop spans 14 amino acids. Trimming removed 5 bases at V and 7 bases at J, with 20 bases between. The CDR3 DNA follows: TGTGCCTGGGGGGGGTTCACAGGGTTCGCTGGCTACACCTTC. Protein: CAWGGFTGFAGYTF.

Notes on this clone: The sample holds other DNA sequences that translate to the same CDR3. The rearrangement joins TRBV19 to TRBJ2-7; 7 bases line up with TRBD1. Germline values: CDR1 LNHDA, CDR2 SQIVND (reference sequence). The CDR3 covers 13 residues. V dropped 5 bases and J dropped 5; count of bases not matched to a gene: 6. CDR3 sequence reads: CASSLGQGDEQYF. The CDR3 nucleotides read TGTGCCAGTAGTCTTGGGCAGGGGGACGAGCAGTACTTC. Using reference TRBV19 and TRBJ2-7 for the parts outside the CDR3, the full variable domain is DGGITQSPKYLFRKEGQNVTLSCEQNLNHDAMYWYRQDPGQGLRLIYYSQIVNDFQKGDIAEGYSVSREKKESFPLTVTSAQKNPTAFYLCASSLGQGDEQYFGPGTRLTVT.

This clone was detected once. The chain recombines TRBV5-1 with TRBJ1-1; 8 bases map to TRBD1. The germline V gene has CDR1 SGHRS and CDR2 YFSETQ. V lost 0 bases to trimming and J lost 1 base; unmatched junction nucleotides: 5. The CDR3 is made up of 16 amino acids. CDR3 sequence: CASSLGQGARNTEAFF. As DNA, the CDR3 is TGCGCCAGCAGCTTGGGGCAGGGGGCGCGGAACACTGAAGCTTTCTTT.

The chain combines TRBV10-2 with TRBJ1-5; D is unresolved. Trimming took off 2 bases at V and 5 bases at J, with 7 bases between the two ends. This CDR3 is 13 amino acids long. Germline V gene data show CDR1 as WSHSY and CDR2 as SAAADI. In DNA form, the CDR3 reads TGCGCCAGCAGTGAGCAGGTCCATCAGCCCCAGCATTTT. Its protein product is CASSEQVHQPQHF.

The rearrangement uses TRBV2 and TRBJ2-7, with 8 bases identical to TRBD1. Per germline, CDR1 SNHLY and CDR2 FYNNEI. Germline trimming cut 2 bases from V and 0 bases from J; bases unmatched to any gene: 0. The CDR3 runs to 14 residues. CDR3 sequence reads: CASSEQGASYEQYF. CDR3 sequence (DNA): TGTGCCAGCAGTGAACAGGGGGCCTCCTACGAGCAGTACTTC.

A few counts support this clone. The gene calls are TRBV7-2 and TRBJ2-7, with D unresolved. This CDR3 is 13 amino acids long. CDR1 is SGHTA, CDR2 FQGNSA, per germline. V lost 2 bases, J lost 6 bases, and 11 bases lay in between. The DNA for the CDR3 is TGTGCCAGCAGCTTAAATCAGATCCCCGAGCAGTACTTC. Amino acids: CASSLNQIPEQYF.

The rearrangement uses TRBV28 and TRBJ1-5; no clear D. V gave up 2 bases and J gave up 7 bases, with 6 bases separating them. Germline CDR1 is MDHEN and CDR2 is SYDVKM. The CDR3 totals 12 residues. CDR3 protein: CASSLTAQPQHF. The CDR3 coding sequence is TGTGCCAGCAGTTTAACAGCCCAGCCCCAGCATTTT.

The V call is TRBV5-8, the J call TRBJ2-7; TRBD2 might be the D (5 bases). Germline V CDR1 and CDR2: SGHTS, YDEGEE. V gave up 4 bases and J gave up 3 bases, with 8 bases separating them. This CDR3 contains 12 residues. CDR3: CASSIGIYEQYF. CDR3 DNA: TGTGCCAGCAGCATCGGGATCTACGAGCAGTACTTC. The whole variable domain, remainder taken from reference TRBV5-8 and TRBJ2-7, is EAGVTQSPTHLIKTRGQQATLRCSPISGHTSVYWYQQALGLGLQFLLWYDEGEERNRGNFPPRFSGRQFPNYSSELNVNALELEDSALYLCASSIGIYEQYFGPGTRLTVT.

This clone is a singleton in its sample. The chain is built from TRBV21-1 and TRBJ1-2. TRBV21-1 is annotated as a pseudogene. This CDR3 is built from 14 residues. DNA of the CDR3: TGTGCCAGCAGCGGTCGGACGGGGGTCTATGGCTACACCTTC. Its protein product is CASSGRTGVYGYTF.

The rearrangement joins TRBV7-6 to TRBJ2-3; 9 positions agree with TRBD2. Unmatched junction bases numbered 2, after V lost 1 base and J lost 0 bases. The CDR3 length is 16 residues. Per germline, CDR1 SGHVS and CDR2 FNYEAQ. This chain's CDR3 is CASSLGGLASTDTQYF. DNA of the CDR3: TGTGCCAGCAGCTTAGGGGGACTAGCTAGCACAGATACGCAGTATTTT.

In DNA form, the CDR3 reads TGTGCCAGCAGCTTAGGACTAGCGGGAGCCCGCACAGATACGCAGTATTTT. Protein product: CASSLGLAGARTDTQYF. The V call is TRBV7-2, the J call TRBJ2-3; 12 nucleotides line up with TRBD2. The CDR3 is 17 residues long. Germline CDR1 reads SGHTA; CDR2 reads FQGNSA. V was pared by 1 base and J by 1 base, with 3 bases of the junction left unmatched.

The chain couples TRBV7-8 to TRBJ1-6, with D unclear. CDR1 is SGHVS and CDR2 is FQNEAQ in the germline V gene. CDR3 length: 12 residues. Trimming stripped 5 bases from V and 10 bases from J, with 9 bases between. The CDR3 loop reads CASSLSSSPLHF. The CDR3 DNA reads TGTGCCAGCAGCCTTTCAAGCTCACCCCTCCACTTT. Drawing the rest from reference TRBV7-8 and TRBJ1-6, the complete variable domain is GAGVSQSPRYKVAKRGQDVALRCDPISGHVSLFWYQQALGQGPEFLTYFQNEAQLDKSGLPSDRFFAERPEGSVSTLKIQRTQQEDSAVYLCASSLSSSPLHFGNGTRLTVT.

The rearrangement joins TRBV6-2 or TRBV6-3 to TRBJ2-2; 10 nucleotides line up with TRBD2. Germline V gene lookup returns CDR1 MNHEY and CDR2 SVGEGT. V lost 3 bases and J lost 7; bases outside the gene matches: 8. The CDR3 contains 16 residues. The CDR3 region has the DNA TGTGCCAGCAGTTATCCTCTAGCGGGAGTATTCGGGGAGCTGTTTTTT. Protein: CASSYPLAGVFGELFF.

The chain combines TRBV3-1 (or the pseudogene TRBV3-2) with TRBJ2-5; D remains ambiguous. CDR1 LGHDT and CDR2 YNNKEL come from the germline V gene (reference sequence). The ends were cut back, 3 bases at V and 2 bases at J, with 13 bases in the middle. This CDR3 spans 15 amino acids. CDR3 in amino acids: CASSHPDMAQETQYF. CDR3 nucleotide sequence: TGTGCCAGCAGCCACCCCGACATGGCTCAAGAGACCCAGTACTTC.

J is TRBJ1-1 and V is TRBV11-2, with a possible D match to TRBD1 (6 bases). The V end was cut by 0 bases, the J end by 3 bases, with 14 bases between. The CDR3 loop spans 16 amino acids. Germline CDR1 and CDR2: SGHAT and FQNNGV. CDR3 DNA sequence: TGTGCCAGCAGCTTAGATCTCTGGACAGAGTACACTGAAGCTTTCTTT. It codes for CASSLDLWTEYTEAFF.

The rearrangement joins TRBV11-2 to TRBJ2-7; tentatively, D is TRBD2 (5 bases). V was pared by 3 bases and J by 2 bases, with 11 bases between. The CDR3 consists of 14 residues. Germline CDR1 and CDR2: SGHAT and FQNNGV. CDR3 residues: CASSLAGITYEQYF. The CDR3 nucleotides are TGTGCCAGCAGCTTGGCCGGGATCACCTACGAGCAGTACTTC.

J is TRBJ2-7 and V is TRBV28; 10 bases line up with TRBD1. In germline, CDR1 is MDHEN, CDR2 SYDVKM. CDR3 length equals 15 residues. V shed 8 bases and J 5 bases; nucleotides not matched to a gene: 12. The CDR3 DNA reads TGTGCCAGCGGATATTTGACAGGGGGCAGAAACGAGCAGTACTTC. Its translation is CASGYLTGGRNEQYF.

The count of this clone is one. The CDR3: CASDYQETQYF. As DNA, the CDR3 is TGTGCCAGCGACTATCAAGAGACCCAGTACTTC. The V gene is TRBV7-9, the J gene TRBJ2-5, with D possibly being TRBD2 (5 bases). Germline V gene lookup returns CDR1 SEHNR and CDR2 FQNEAQ (reference sequence). This CDR3 region has 11 residues. The V gene lost 8 bases and the J gene lost 2 bases, with 6 bases spanning the gap.

This clone was observed a single time. The same CDR3 also results from other DNA sequences found in this sample. V gene TRBV24-1 combines with J gene TRBJ2-7; D perhaps matches TRBD1 (5 bases). CDR3 length: 12 residues. Germline CDR1 is KGHDR and CDR2 is SFDVKD. Trimming left V 4 bases short and J 6 bases short, with 9 bases between. CDR3 residues: CATSEGQGEQYF. DNA of the CDR3: TGTGCCACCAGTGAGGGTCAGGGCGAGCAGTACTTC.

The chain uses TRBV30 and TRBJ1-3; D gene ambiguous. Trimming left V 0 bases short and J 4 bases short, with 16 bases between. This CDR3 is 16 amino acids long. CDR1 GTSNPN and CDR2 SVGIG come from the germline V gene (reference sequence). The CDR3 DNA reads as TGTGCCTGGAGTGTATATGCAGCGAACTCGGGAAACACCATATATTTT. Translating gives CAWSVYAANSGNTIYF.

The CDR3 spells CASSRHGLAGSEGDDEQFF. The CDR3 DNA is TGTGCCAGCAGTCGACACGGACTAGCGGGATCGGAGGGTGACGATGAGCAGTTCTTC. The rearrangement links TRBV28 to TRBJ2-1; 12 bases map to TRBD2. With V trimmed by 5 bases and J by 8 bases, 19 bases remained unmatched. The CDR3 covers 19 residues. Germline loops: CDR1 MDHEN, CDR2 SYDVKM.

The V and J genes are TRBV2 and TRBJ1-2, with D perhaps matching TRBD1 (6 bases). CDR3 size: 14 residues. The V end lost 8 bases, the J end lost 1 base, and 14 bases lay between the germline ends. The germline gives CDR1 SNHLY, CDR2 FYNNEI. This CDR3 is CASLENRDNYGYTF. The CDR3 coding sequence is TGTGCCAGCCTGGAGAACAGGGATAACTATGGCTACACCTTC.

This rearrangement joins TRBV5-4 to TRBJ1-2; the D gene is possibly TRBD1 (6 bases). In germline, CDR1 is SGHNT, CDR2 YYREEE (reference sequence). The V end was cut by 6 bases, the J end by 9 bases, with 18 bases between. The CDR3 consists of 13 residues. CDR3 in DNA: TGTGCCAGCACCTGGGGGACCCAGGGGCGCTACACCTTC. Amino acids: CASTWGTQGRYTF.

The chain carries TRBV28 and TRBJ1-2; 11 positions match TRBD1. This CDR3 comprises 15 residues. Germline lookup yields CDR1 MDHEN and CDR2 SYDVKM. V shed 5 bases and J 5 bases; nucleotides not matched to a gene: 7. The DNA of the CDR3 is TGTGCCAGCAGTCTCGGACAGGGGGCAGTGTATGGCTACACCTTC. Translating gives CASSLGQGAVYGYTF.

The chain links TRBV18 to TRBJ2-2, with D possibly TRBD2 on 6 matching bases. The CDR3 runs 15 residues. Germline CDR1 KGHSH, CDR2 LQKENI. The germline V and J ends were trimmed by 3 bases and 6 bases, with 14 bases remaining between them. CDR3 residues: CASSPSSGDSGELFF. Written as DNA, the CDR3 is TGTGCCAGCTCACCGAGTAGCGGCGACTCCGGGGAGCTGTTTTTT. The variable domain in full, with the rest retrieved from reference TRBV18 and TRBJ2-2, is NAGVMQNPRHLVRRRGQEARLRCSPMKGHSHVYWYRQLPEEGLKFMVYLQKENIIDESGMPKERFSAEFPKEGPSILRIQQVVRGDSAAYFCASSPSSGDSGELFFGEGSRLTVL.

This chain joins TRBV2 and TRBJ1-4; no definite D call. V was cut by 3 bases and J by 2 bases, with 7 bases left in between. The CDR3 runs to 14 residues. The germline gives CDR1 SNHLY, CDR2 FYNNEI. CDR3 residues: CASSETRTNEKLFF. CDR3 nucleotides: TGTGCCAGCAGTGAGACAAGGACTAATGAAAAACTGTTTTTT.

The chain joins TRBV18 to TRBJ1-3; D is uncertain. The CDR3 contains 15 residues. The germline V and J ends were trimmed by 5 bases and 0 bases, with 11 bases remaining between them. Per germline, CDR1 KGHSH and CDR2 LQKENI. CDR3 nucleotide sequence: TGTGCCAGCTCATTCGGGGTTGGCTCTGGAAACACCATATATTTT. This sequence encodes CASSFGVGSGNTIYF.

The chain carries TRBV7-2 and TRBJ2-2; weak D call: TRBD2 (5 bases). V gave up 5 bases and J gave up 1 base, with 8 bases separating them. The CDR3 totals 14 residues. Germline loops: CDR1 SGHTA, CDR2 FQGNSA. The CDR3 DNA is TGTGCCAGCAGCCCCCGGGGGAACACCGGGGAGCTGTTTTTT. Protein: CASSPRGNTGELFF. The full variable domain, rest sourced from reference TRBV7-2 and TRBJ2-2, is GAGVSQSPSNKVTEKGKDVELRCDPISGHTALYWYRQSLGQGLEFLIYFQGNSAPDKSGLPSDRFSAERTGGSVSTLTIQRTQQEDSAVYLCASSPRGNTGELFFGEGSRLTVL.

The chain links TRBV7-2 to TRBJ2-3; tentative D call: TRBD2 (6 bases). V was shortened by 1 base and J by 3 bases, with 11 bases between the two germline ends. The CDR3 has 15 residues. Germline V gives CDR1 SGHTA, CDR2 FQGNSA. This CDR3 reads CASSLGGAGTDTQYF. The CDR3 DNA follows: TGTGCCAGCAGCTTAGGTGGGGCGGGGACAGATACGCAGTATTTT.